The source of this T cell receptor (beta chain) is a study of shared clonotypes between healthy human individuals (TCRdb year 2020). Some background on the complete study: The cohort comprised a couple of women and three men aged 18 to 49 years. To increase sequencing depth and limit assay-specific biases, TCR repertoire library preparation and sequencing were carried out by different laboratories using diverse techniques. For each donor, CD4 naive and CD4 memory were each given three plates, CD8 naive was given two plates, and CD8 memory was given one plate. To estimate repertoire size and how much clonotypes are shared between individuals, the study performed deep sequencing of blood TCR repertoires from a few healthy adults. Each donor's leukapheresis produced roughly between roughly 0.85 and 10 billion PBMCs. On the study overall, not on this receptor specifically: Based on pairwise subsampling, the degree of clonotype sharing among donors was expected to be affected by sequencing depth. Because the study included only a small number of donors, the genetic and exposure-history diversity represented was limited. Incomplete sequencing was indicated by rarefaction of sorted-subset datasets, despite the large sequencing depth. When four donors were compared, the shared fraction of clonotypes was 5% to 6.5% for naive CD4, more than 3% for naive CD8, about 2.4% for memory CD4, and less than 0.45% for memory CD8. Compared with non-shared clonotypes, clonotypes shared by all four sorted-subset donors had higher generation probabilities. Sampling was restricted to blood, and TCR repertoires in tissues likely differ from the TCR repertoires found in blood. Larger estimated clonotype richness was generally found for naive subsets than for memory subsets.

This clone was detected only a few times. The antigen it recognizes is unknown. It has no much larger one-base neighbor in the sample; base qualities were not kept. For the CD8 naive samples, CD45RO-negative cells were positively selected for CCR7, yielding a CD45RA+CCR7+ population from which TemRA cells were excluded. The donors were healthy, HIV-negative adults with no recently reported acute infections or vaccinations. Only Caucasian adults living in Nashville, Tennessee, USA were represented among the donors. Blood was collected by leukapheresis, and PBMCs were isolated by Ficoll-Histopaque density gradient centrifugation and then cryopreserved in liquid nitrogen vapor phase. Analytical flow cytometry was used to check the purity and quantity of each magnetically sorted T cell population. Genomic DNA was isolated from each sorted fraction and quantified by UV absorbance on a Nanodrop 2000c. Using the deep immunoSEQ assay, multiplex PCR amplified TCR CDR3 regions from genomic DNA. For each cell subset, the extracted genomic DNA was distributed evenly across all wells of several immunoSEQ 96-well plates, and each plate served as one replicate. For sorted subsets, each replicate PCR was loaded with approximately 190 ng genomic DNA, equivalent to approximately 33,000 T cell genomes. Purified libraries were measured with a Qubit 3.0 fluorometer, size-checked on a Bioanalyzer 2100, and measured again with the KAPA Library Quantification kit. Each immunoSEQ 96-well plate was sequenced on its own single-read 150-cycle Illumina NextSeq 550 flow cell. Per the authors' processing: Because the immunoSEQ output included only junctional sequences and no quality scores, the filtering could not be the same as the filtering used for full-length reads. To assign V/J genes and CDR3, sequences were annotated against IMGT germline references using PyIR, a Python wrapper for IgBLAST v1.9. Reads were removed for weak V/J assignments (E-value above 1e-6), missing CDR3, stop codons, out-of-frame junctions, or ambiguous translated residues. V3J clonotypes were defined as sequences sharing an identical inferred V gene, J gene, and CDR3 amino acid sequence. Percentage overlap between repertoires was computed as shared unique clonotypes divided by the size of the smaller repertoire. RTK rarefaction, the Chao1 estimator, and Recon v2.1 estimates of unobserved clonotypes were used to assess repertoire richness. For all TCRbeta clonotypes obtained by the gDNA method from a few donors, generation probabilities were computed with OLGA. This is the immuneACCESS table as TCRdb keeps it, with only in-frame sequences that have V and J called. A part of the clones is gone; compared with another copy, unresolved V genes explain less than half, and the rest is unexplained. From that table come the V and J calls and clone size; the DNA was used to work out D and trimming. The sample includes just over 2,000,000 clones, with roughly 94% observed a single time. The top ten constitute about 1.1% of the sample.

Sequenced material: naive CD8+ T cells sorted from blood. The cell subset or site label here, explained by the study, means: CD45RA+CCR7+. This clonotype was sampled from a young man in good health.

The CDR3 region has the sequence CAWSVGLAGADEQFF. The nucleotide sequence is given as TGTGCCTGGAGTGTAGGACTAGCGGGAGCCGATGAGCAGTTCTTC. This chain joins TRBV30 to TRBJ2-1; the central 13 bases match TRBD2. The V end gives up 0 bases and the J end 8 bases, leaving 4 bases in the junction not matched to a gene. CDR1 is given as GTSNPN and CDR2 as SVGIG, both from the germline V gene (reference sequence). The CDR3 measures 15 amino acids from cysteine to phenylalanine. Only the CDR3 region is kept as DNA, spanning 45 bases read in frame from base 1. The full variable domain, completed from the reference TRBV30 and TRBJ2-1 proteins outside the CDR3, reads SQTIHQWPATLVQPVGSPLSLECTVEGTSNPNLYWYRQAAGRGLQLLFYSVGIGQISSEVPQNLSASRPQDRQFILSSKKLLLSDSGFYLCAWSVGLAGADEQFFGPGTRLTVL.